This TCR beta chain was sequenced for a study of blood T cell repertoires in COVID-19. On the study more broadly: The study drew acute and convalescent COVID-19 samples from the United States, Italy and Spain. T cells, B-cell-depleted T cells, or PBMCs supplied cDNA or gDNA.

V lost 5 bases and J 4 bases, leaving 24 bases between the germline ends. The CDR3 has 18 residues. The V gene's germline CDR1 is SGHTA and CDR2 FQGNSA. In the original processing: Amplification from reference gene primers served as the basis for estimated nucleated cell counts. Data came from immunoSEQ multiplex PCR; TCRdb stores just in-frame clones and leaves some out. The V and J calls and clone size are taken from that table; D and trimming were inferred from the DNA. This table holds approximately 210,000 clones, around 86% found once. The sequencing input was peripheral blood. The sequence came from a man aged 25-45 years who had recovered from COVID-19. V is TRBV7-2 and J is TRBJ1-5; D might be TRBD1 (6 bases). For the CDR3, the DNA is TGTGCCAGCAGCCTAAGGGGGAGGGTGGTAAACTCTAATCAGCCCCAGCATTTT. Translating it yields CASSLRGRVVNSNQPQHF.